This T cell receptor beta chain was captured by sequencing in a study of molecular identifiers for immune sequencing clone quantification. Via MiXCR, TCRdb re-called the PCR reads, giving one row per CDR3 protein. The sample carries around 470,000 distinct CDR3 sequences, roughly a fifth recorded once. Comment on this clonotype: Its antigen is still unknown. With a much larger clone just one base away, this may be a read error.

General study findings and limits: One cell's worth of spiked Jurkat TCR RNA was reportedly detectable among about 930,000 naive cells.

This CDR3 contains 17 residues. CDR1 is SNHLY, CDR2 FYNNEI, per germline. V was clipped by 4 bases and J by 3 bases; unmatched bases: 7. Sample: naive CD8+ T cells from blood, with Jurkat cell RNA spiked in. Specified subset: FACS-sorted CD8+CD4-CCR7+CD45RA+ naive T cells. The sequence derives from a human donor in good health. Some libraries in this study had Jurkat cell RNA spiked in. The rearrangement links TRBV2 to TRBJ2-2; 11 positions agree with TRBD2. CDR3: CASSAWELAGDTGELFF. As DNA, the CDR3 is TGTGCCAGCAGTGCATGGGAACTAGCGGGAGACACCGGGGAGCTGTTTTTT.